The entry below gives a single TCR beta chain sequence along with its context. The germline gene is not matched at one end of the junction; a read error may be the cause. Assay: immunoSEQ multiplex PCR; the TCRdb copy retains only in-frame clones and omits some. Among roughly 80,000 clones listed, roughly 90% were seen once. The data are from a study of OX40 agonist ivuxolimab in advanced cancers. This CDR3 has 14 residues. From germline, CDR1 is LNHDA and CDR2 SQIVND (reference sequence). The sequence came from an adult with an advanced solid tumor such as melanoma, head and neck, liver or kidney cancer. The chain recombines TRBV19 with TRBJ2-1; 10 bases align to TRBD2. Sample: CD4+ or CD8+ T cells sorted from blood, taken in a trial of the OX40 agonist ivuxolimab. In DNA, the CDR3 is TGTGCCAGCGTAGCGGGAGGCTCCTTCAATGAGCAGTTCTTC. Its protein product is CASVAGGSFNEQFF. Combining the CDR3 with reference TRBV19 and TRBJ2-1 gives the whole variable domain DGGITQSPKYLFRKEGQNVTLSCEQNLNHDAMYWYRQDPGQGLRLIYYSQIVNDFQKGDIAEGYSVSREKKESFPLTVTSAQKNPTAFYLCASVAGGSFNEQFFGPGTRLTVL.